The 6 T cell receptor beta chains below all came from one sample that was sequenced in a study of PD-L1 blockade in urothelial cancer. Libraries were prepared by immunoSEQ multiplex PCR; TCRdb keeps only in-frame clonotypes and omits some of them. The table shows under 20,000 clones, with roughly 87% occurring only once. The specimen was PBMCs, collected around atezolizumab (anti-PD-L1) treatment. These receptor sequences come from a man aged 50 to 59 with urothelial cancer.

The chain links TRBV27 to TRBJ2-7, with 8 nucleotides matching TRBD1. The CDR3 sequence is 14 residues long. Germline loops: CDR1 MNHEY, CDR2 SMNVEV (reference sequence). The ends lost 1 base at V and 2 bases at J; junction bases unmatched: 1. The CDR3 region is CASSLWTGTYEQYF. The CDR3 nucleotides read TGTGCCAGCAGTTTATGGACAGGGACCTACGAGCAGTACTTC.

This clone was seen a handful of times. The chain couples TRBV5-6 to TRBJ1-2; TRBD1 matches 10 bases. Germline V gene data show CDR1 as SGHDT and CDR2 as YYEEEE. V was clipped by 0 bases and J by 8 bases; unmatched bases: 4. The CDR3 length is 14 residues. CDR3 amino acids: CASSLGGTGEGYTF. The DNA for the CDR3 is TGTGCCAGCAGCTTGGGAGGGACAGGGGAAGGCTACACCTTC.

The rearrangement joins TRBV6-1 to TRBJ1-2; 9 bases line up with TRBD1. This CDR3 contains 15 residues. Germline V gives CDR1 MNHNS, CDR2 SASEGT. V trimming: 4 bases; J trimming: 5 bases; junction bases outside the gene matches: 8. This chain's CDR3 is CASSVAGQGGYGYTF. The CDR3 DNA reads as TGTGCCAGCAGTGTGGCGGGACAGGGTGGATATGGCTACACCTTC.

In this sample, this clone turned up a few times. This sequence joins TRBV18 and TRBJ1-1, with TRBD1 as a possible D gene (6 bases). The CDR3 extends over 12 amino acids. CDR1 and CDR2 (germline): KGHSH, LQKENI. Deletions cut 6 bases from V and 9 bases from J, with 14 bases between. CDR3 loop: CASSEGEGKAFF. The CDR3, as DNA: TGTGCCAGCTCCGAGGGGGAGGGAAAAGCTTTCTTT.

This sequence joins TRBV29-1 and TRBJ2-5, with 8 bases matching TRBD2. Trimming cost V 4 bases and J 7 bases; bases outside gene matches: 8. The CDR3 is 13 residues long. CDR1 is SQVTM, CDR2 ANQGSEA, per germline. CDR3: CSVVIAGFRTQYF. The CDR3 nucleotides read TGCAGCGTTGTGATAGCGGGATTTAGGACCCAGTACTTC.

The V gene is TRBV7-9, the J gene TRBJ2-7; possible D gene TRBD2, 6 bases. CDR1 SEHNR and CDR2 FQNEAQ come from the germline V gene (reference sequence). The CDR3 has 15 residues. Trimming removed 0 bases from V and 3 bases from J, with 12 bases in between. The CDR3 sequence is CASSLATGAIYEQYF. The CDR3 bases are TGTGCCAGCAGCTTAGCAACGGGAGCGATCTACGAGCAGTACTTC.